This record concerns one T cell receptor (beta chain) sequence. These data originate in a study of blood T cell repertoires in COVID-19. Authors' data handling: The assay estimated nucleated cells by amplifying reference gene primers. TCRdb's copy holds only in-frame clones and misses some; the assay was immunoSEQ multiplex PCR. The V and J calls and clone size come from that table; D and trimming were worked out from the DNA. The sample shows approximately 480,000 clones, 87% of them seen only once. Cohort 3 donors counted as recovered after two negative PCRs, clearance, or resolved symptoms. Unmatched junction bases numbered 9, after V lost 10 bases and J lost 4 bases. This CDR3 region has 14 residues. CDR1 is SEHNR and CDR2 is FQNEAQ in the germline V gene (reference sequence).

Sequencing was carried out using PBMCs or T cells enriched from blood (not recorded which). This clonotype originated in a woman in her late teens or twenties who had recovered from COVID-19. The chain has TRBV7-9 and TRBJ1-2; 10 nucleotides align to TRBD1. The CDR3 sequence: CAIREDRGFYGYTF. Written as DNA, the CDR3 is TGTGCCATAAGGGAGGACAGGGGGTTCTATGGCTACACCTTC.